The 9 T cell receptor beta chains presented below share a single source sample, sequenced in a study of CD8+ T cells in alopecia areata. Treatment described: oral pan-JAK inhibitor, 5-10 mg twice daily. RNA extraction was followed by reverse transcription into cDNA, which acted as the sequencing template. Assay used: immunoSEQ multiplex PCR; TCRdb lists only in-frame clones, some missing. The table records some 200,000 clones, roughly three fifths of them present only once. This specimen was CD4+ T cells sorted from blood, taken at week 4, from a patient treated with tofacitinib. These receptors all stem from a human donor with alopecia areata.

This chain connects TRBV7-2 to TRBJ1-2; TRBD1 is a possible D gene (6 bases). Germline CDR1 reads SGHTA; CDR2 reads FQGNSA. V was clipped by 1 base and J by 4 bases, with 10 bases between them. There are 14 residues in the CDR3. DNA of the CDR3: TGTGCCAGCAGCTTAGGGACAGCATTCTATGGCTACACCTTC. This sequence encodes CASSLGTAFYGYTF. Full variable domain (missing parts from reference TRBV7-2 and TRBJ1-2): GAGVSQSPSNKVTEKGKDVELRCDPISGHTALYWYRQSLGQGLEFLIYFQGNSAPDKSGLPSDRFSAERTGGSVSTLTIQRTQQEDSAVYLCASSLGTAFYGYTFGSGTRLTVV.

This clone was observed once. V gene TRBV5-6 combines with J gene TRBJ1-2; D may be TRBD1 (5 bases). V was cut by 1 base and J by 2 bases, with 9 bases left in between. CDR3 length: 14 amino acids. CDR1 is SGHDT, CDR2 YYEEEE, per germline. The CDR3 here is CASSLRDLNYGYTF. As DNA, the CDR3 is TGTGCCAGCAGCTTGAGGGACTTAAACTATGGCTACACCTTC.

The CDR3 loop reads CAWTQGQGYTEAFF. In DNA, the CDR3 is TGTGCCTGGACCCAGGGACAGGGGTACACTGAAGCTTTCTTT. The chain employs TRBV30 and TRBJ1-1; 10 bases line up with TRBD1. V lost 4 bases, J lost 3 bases, and 5 bases stayed unmatched. CDR3 length equals 14 residues. From germline, CDR1 is GTSNPN and CDR2 SVGIG (reference sequence).

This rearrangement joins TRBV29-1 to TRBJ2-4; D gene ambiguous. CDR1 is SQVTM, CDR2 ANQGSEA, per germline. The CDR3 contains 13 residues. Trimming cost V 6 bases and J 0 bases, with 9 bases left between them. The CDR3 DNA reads TGCAGCGTCAGGCCCTTAGCCAAAAACATTCAGTACTTC. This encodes CSVRPLAKNIQYF.

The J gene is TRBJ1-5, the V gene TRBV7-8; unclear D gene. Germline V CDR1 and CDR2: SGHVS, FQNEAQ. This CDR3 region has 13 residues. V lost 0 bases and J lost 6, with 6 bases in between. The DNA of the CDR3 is TGTGCCAGCAGCTTAGCGCGGGGTCAGCCCCAGCATTTT. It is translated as CASSLARGQPQHF.

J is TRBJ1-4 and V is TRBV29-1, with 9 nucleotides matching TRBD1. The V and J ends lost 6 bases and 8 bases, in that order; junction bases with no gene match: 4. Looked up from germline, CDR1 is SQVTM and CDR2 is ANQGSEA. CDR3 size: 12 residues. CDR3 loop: CSVRQGDEKLFF. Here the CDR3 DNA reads TGCAGCGTCAGACAGGGGGACGAAAAACTGTTTTTT.

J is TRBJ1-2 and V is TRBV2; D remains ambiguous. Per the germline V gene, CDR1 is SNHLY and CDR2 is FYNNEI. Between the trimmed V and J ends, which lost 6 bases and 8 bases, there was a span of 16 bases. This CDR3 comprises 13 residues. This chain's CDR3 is CASRSGSLGGYTF. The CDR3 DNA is TGTGCCAGCAGATCCGGGTCTTTGGGGGGCTACACCTTC.

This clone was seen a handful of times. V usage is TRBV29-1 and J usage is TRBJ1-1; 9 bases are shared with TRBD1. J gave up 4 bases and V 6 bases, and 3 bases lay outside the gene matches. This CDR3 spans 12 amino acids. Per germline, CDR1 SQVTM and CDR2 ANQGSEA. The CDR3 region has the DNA TGCAGCGTACAGGGGGCGGTCACTGAAGCTTTCTTT. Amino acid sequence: CSVQGAVTEAFF.

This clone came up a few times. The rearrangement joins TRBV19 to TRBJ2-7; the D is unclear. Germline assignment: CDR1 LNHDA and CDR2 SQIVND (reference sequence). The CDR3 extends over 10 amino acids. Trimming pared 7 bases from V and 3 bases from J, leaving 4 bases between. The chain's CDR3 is CASTRYEQYF. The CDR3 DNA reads TGTGCCAGTACCCGCTACGAGCAGTACTTC.